Sequencing of this T cell receptor beta chain was carried out in a study of T cell repertoires in cytomegalovirus infection. Findings and limits, study-wide: HLA-C-restricted, CMV-specific TCR beta clonotypes were dominant ex vivo.

There are a few counts of this clonotype. Its matching antigen is unknown. From the reads, TCRdb called clonotypes with MiXCR, one entry per CDR3 protein. The table shows about 180,000 distinct CDR3 sequences, with approximately 15% occurring only once. With 2 bases clipped from V and 2 bases from J, the junction kept 5 bases outside the gene matches. The CDR3 contains 15 residues. The source of this sequence is a human donor in good health (CMV status not recorded). Some clones in this sample may be carry-over from other donors' samples. The gene calls are TRBV12-3 or TRBV12-4 and TRBJ2-7; TRBD2 matches at 8 bases. The sequenced material came from PBMCs. The CDR3 DNA sequence: TGTGCCAGCAGTTTAAGCGGGGGACCTACCTACGAGCAGTACTTC. Protein: CASSLSGGPTYEQYF.